This T cell receptor (beta chain) derives from a study of cytomegalovirus exposure and HLA in healthy donors. Looking at the study overall: A preliminary data release comprised 80 million to 95 million unique TCRs obtained from HLA-typed donors. Study-wide points: Later analysis showed most CMV-associated TCR beta chains appearing HLA-restricted. Per a prior analysis, the majority of TCR beta V segments were productive roughly 90% or roughly 30% of the time. Links to common viral pathogens appeared, in a later analysis, for several of the most significant clusters.

A multiplex PCR was run with 60 Vbeta primers and 13 Jbeta primers. The assay was immunoSEQ multiplex PCR, and TCRdb's table has in-frame clones only and misses some. The repertoire consists of 150,000 to 200,000 clones, with about 82% occurring once and the leading ten covering roughly 1.6%. This CDR3 spans 14 amino acids. Germline CDR1 MGHRA, CDR2 YSYEKL. Between the trimmed V and J ends, which lost 4 bases and 4 bases, there was a span of 13 bases. As concerns this clone: The antigen is undetermined.

The sequencing input was PBMCs. V and J are TRBV4-1 and TRBJ1-2; tentative D call: TRBD1 (6 bases). The receptor comes from a man aged 18 to 30 in good health and CMV-seronegative. This CDR3 reads CASSPADRLYGYTF. CDR3 DNA sequence: TGCGCCAGCAGCCCCGCGGACAGACTCTATGGCTACACCTTC.